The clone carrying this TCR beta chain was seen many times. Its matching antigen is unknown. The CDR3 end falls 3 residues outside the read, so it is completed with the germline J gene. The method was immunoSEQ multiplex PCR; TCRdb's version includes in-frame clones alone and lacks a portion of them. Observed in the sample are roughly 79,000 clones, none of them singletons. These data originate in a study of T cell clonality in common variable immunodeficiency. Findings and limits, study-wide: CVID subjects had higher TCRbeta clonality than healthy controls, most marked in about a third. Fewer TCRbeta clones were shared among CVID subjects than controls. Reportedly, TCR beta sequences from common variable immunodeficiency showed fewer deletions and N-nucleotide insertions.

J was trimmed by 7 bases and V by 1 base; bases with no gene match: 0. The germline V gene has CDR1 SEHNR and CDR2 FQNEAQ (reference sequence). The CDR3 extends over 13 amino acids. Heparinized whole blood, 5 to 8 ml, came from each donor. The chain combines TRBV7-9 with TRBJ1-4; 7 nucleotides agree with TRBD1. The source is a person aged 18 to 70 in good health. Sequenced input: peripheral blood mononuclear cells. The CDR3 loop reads CASSLDRGEKLFF. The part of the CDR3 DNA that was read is TGTGCCAGCAGCTTAGACAGGGGTGAAAAA.